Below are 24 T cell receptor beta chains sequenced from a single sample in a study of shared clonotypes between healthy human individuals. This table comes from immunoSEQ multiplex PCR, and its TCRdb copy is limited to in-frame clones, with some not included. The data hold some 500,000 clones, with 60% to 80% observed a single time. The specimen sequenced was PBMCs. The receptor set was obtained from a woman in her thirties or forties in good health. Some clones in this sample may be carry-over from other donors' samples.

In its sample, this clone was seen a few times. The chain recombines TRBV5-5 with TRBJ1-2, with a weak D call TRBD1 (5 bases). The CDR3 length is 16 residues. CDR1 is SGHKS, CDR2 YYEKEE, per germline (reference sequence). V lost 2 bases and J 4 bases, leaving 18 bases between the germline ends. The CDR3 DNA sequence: TGTGCCAGCAGCTTTGCGGTCGGGGCGCGGGGCTATGGCTACACCTTC. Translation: CASSFAVGARGYGYTF.

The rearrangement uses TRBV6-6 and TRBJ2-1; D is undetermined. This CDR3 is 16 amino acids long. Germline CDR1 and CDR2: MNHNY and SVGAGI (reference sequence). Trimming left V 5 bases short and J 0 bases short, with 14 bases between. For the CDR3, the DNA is TGTGCCAGCAGTACCCGGACGGCAAGCTCCTACAATGAGCAGTTCTTC. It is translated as CASSTRTASSYNEQFF.

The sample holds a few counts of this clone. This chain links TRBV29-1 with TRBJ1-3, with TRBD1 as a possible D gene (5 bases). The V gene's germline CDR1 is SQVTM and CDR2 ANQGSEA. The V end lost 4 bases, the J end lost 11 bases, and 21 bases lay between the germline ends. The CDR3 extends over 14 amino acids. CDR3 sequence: CSVVFSGPPGSIYF. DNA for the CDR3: TGCAGCGTTGTTTTTTCAGGCCCGCCAGGGTCCATATATTTT.

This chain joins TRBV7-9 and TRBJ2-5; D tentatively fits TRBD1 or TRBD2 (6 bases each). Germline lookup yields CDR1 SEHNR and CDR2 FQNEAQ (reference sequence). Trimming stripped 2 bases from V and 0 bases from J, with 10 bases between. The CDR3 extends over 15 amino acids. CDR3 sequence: CASSLLGGYQETQYF. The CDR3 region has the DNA TGTGCCAGCAGCTTATTAGGGGGGTACCAAGAGACCCAGTACTTC.

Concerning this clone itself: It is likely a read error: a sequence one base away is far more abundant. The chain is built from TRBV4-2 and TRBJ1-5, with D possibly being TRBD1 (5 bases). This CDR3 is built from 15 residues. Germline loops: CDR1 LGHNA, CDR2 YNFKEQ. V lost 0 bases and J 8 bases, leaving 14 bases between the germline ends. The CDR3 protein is CASSQDRGFGEPQHF. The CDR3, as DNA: TGTGCCAGCAGCCAAGATCGGGGGTTTGGGGAGCCCCAGCATTTT.

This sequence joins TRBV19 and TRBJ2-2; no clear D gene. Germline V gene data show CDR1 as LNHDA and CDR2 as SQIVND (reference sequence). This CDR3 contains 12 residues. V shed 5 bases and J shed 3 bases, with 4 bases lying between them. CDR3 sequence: CASSWDTGELFF. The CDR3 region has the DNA TGTGCCAGTAGTTGGGACACCGGGGAGCTGTTTTTT.

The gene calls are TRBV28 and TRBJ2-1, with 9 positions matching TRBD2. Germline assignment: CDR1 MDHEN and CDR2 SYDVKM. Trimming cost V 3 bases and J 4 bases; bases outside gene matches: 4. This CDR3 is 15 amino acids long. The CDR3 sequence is CASSFVAGVYNEQFF. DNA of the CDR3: TGTGCCAGCAGTTTCGTAGCGGGAGTTTACAATGAGCAGTTCTTC.

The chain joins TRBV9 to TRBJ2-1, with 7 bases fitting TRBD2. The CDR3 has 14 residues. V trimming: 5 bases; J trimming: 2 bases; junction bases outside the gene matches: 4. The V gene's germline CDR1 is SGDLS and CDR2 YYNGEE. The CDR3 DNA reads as TGTGCCAGCAGTCTAGCGGTTACCTACAATGAGCAGTTCTTC. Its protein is CASSLAVTYNEQFF. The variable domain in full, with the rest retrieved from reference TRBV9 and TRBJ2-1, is DSGVTQTPKHLITATGQRVTLRCSPRSGDLSVYWYQQSLDQGLQFLIQYYNGEERAKGNILERFSAQQFPDLHSELNLSSLELGDSALYFCASSLAVTYNEQFFGPGTRLTVL.

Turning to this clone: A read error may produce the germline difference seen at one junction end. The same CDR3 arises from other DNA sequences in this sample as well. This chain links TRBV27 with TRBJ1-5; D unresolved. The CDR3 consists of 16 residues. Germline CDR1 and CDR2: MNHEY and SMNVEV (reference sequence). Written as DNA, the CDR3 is TGTGCCAGCAGTCGCCCTGGGGAGAGGTGCGATCAGCCACAGCATTTT. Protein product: CASSRPGERCDQPQHF.

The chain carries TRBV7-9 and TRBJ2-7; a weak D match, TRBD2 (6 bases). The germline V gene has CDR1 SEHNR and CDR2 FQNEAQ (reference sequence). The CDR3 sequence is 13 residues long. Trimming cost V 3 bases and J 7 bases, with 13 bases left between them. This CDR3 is CASSLRTMGEQYF. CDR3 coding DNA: TGTGCCAGCAGCTTGCGGACTATGGGGGAGCAGTACTTC.

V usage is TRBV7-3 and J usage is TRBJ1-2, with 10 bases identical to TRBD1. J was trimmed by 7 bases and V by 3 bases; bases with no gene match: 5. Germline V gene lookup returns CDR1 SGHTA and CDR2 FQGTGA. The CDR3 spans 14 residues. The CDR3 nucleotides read TGTGCCAGCAGCTTGACAGGGGGCGCATCTGGCTACACCTTC. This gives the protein CASSLTGGASGYTF.

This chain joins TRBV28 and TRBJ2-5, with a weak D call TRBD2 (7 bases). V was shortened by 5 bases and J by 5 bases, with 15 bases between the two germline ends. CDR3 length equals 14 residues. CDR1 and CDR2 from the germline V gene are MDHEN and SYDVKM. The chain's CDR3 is CASSPWEGGETQYF. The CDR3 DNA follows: TGTGCCAGCAGTCCCTGGGAGGGGGGGGAGACCCAGTACTTC.

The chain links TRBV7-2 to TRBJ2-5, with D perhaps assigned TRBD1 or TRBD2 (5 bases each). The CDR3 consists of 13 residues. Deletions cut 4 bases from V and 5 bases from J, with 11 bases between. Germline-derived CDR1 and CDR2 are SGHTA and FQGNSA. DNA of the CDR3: TGTGCCAGCAGCTCCTTGAGGGGTGAGACCCAGTACTTC. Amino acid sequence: CASSSLRGETQYF.

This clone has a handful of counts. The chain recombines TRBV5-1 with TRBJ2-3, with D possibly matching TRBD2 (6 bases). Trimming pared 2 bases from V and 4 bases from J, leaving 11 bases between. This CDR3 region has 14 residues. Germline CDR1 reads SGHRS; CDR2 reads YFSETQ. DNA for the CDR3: TGCGCCAGCAGCTTCTCGGGGGAGGCAGATACGCAGTATTTT. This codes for CASSFSGEADTQYF.

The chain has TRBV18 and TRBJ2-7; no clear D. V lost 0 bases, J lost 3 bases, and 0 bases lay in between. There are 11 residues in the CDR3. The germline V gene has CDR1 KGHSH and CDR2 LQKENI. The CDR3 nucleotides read TGTGCCAGCTCACCACCCTACGAGCAGTACTTC. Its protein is CASSPPYEQYF. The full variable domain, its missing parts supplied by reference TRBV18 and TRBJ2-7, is NAGVMQNPRHLVRRRGQEARLRCSPMKGHSHVYWYRQLPEEGLKFMVYLQKENIIDESGMPKERFSAEFPKEGPSILRIQQVVRGDSAAYFCASSPPYEQYFGPGTRLTVT.

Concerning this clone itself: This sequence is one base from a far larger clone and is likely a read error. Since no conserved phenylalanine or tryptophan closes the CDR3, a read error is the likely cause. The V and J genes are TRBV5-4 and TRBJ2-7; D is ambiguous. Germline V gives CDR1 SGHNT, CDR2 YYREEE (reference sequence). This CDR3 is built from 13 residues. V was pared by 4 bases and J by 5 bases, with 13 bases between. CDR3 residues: CASSLSSIHEQYS. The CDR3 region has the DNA TGTGCCAGCAGCCTCTCCTCCATCCACGAGCAGTACTCC.

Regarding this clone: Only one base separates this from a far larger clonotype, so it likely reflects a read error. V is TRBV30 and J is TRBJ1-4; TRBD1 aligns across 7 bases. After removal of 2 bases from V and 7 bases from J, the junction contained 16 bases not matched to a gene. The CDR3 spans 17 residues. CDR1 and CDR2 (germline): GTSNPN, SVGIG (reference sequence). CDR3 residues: CAWSRDRATTLSEKLFF. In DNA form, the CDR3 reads TGTGCCTGGAGTAGGGACAGAGCGACTACTTTGAGTGAAAAACTGTTTTTT.

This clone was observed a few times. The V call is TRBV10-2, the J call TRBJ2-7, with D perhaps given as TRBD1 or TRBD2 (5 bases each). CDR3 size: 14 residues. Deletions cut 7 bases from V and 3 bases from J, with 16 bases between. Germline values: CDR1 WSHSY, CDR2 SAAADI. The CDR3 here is CASIQTRDGYEQYF. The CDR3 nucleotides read TGCGCCAGCATCCAGACTCGGGACGGCTACGAGCAGTACTTC.

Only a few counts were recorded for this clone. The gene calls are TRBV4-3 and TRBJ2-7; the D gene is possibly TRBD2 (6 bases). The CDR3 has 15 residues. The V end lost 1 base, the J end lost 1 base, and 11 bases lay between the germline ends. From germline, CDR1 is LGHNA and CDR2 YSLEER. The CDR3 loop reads CASSQGASASYEQYF. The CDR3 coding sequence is TGCGCCAGCAGCCAAGGGGCTAGCGCGTCCTACGAGCAGTACTTC.

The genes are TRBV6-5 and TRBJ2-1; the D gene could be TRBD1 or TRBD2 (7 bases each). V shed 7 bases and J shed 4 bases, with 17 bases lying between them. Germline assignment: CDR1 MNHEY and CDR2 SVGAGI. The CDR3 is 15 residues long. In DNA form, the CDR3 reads TGTGCCAGCACCCTCCCCAGGGGGGGGTACAATGAGCAGTTCTTC. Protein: CASTLPRGGYNEQFF.

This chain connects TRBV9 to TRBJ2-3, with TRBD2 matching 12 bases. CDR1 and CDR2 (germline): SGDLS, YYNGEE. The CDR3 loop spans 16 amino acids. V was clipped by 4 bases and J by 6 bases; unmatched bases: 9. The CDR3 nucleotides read TGTGCCAGCAGCCTCCTCAGACTAGCGGGAGTTGATACGCAGTATTTT. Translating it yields CASSLLRLAGVDTQYF.

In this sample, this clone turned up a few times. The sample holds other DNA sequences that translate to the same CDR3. The CDR3 nucleotides read TGTGCCAGCAGCTTGGGGCTAGCGCTTAGCACAGATACGCAGTATTTT. Protein: CASSLGLALSTDTQYF. V is TRBV5-5 and J is TRBJ2-3; maybe TRBD2 (6 bases). V shed 0 bases and J shed 0 bases, with 11 bases lying between them. This CDR3 contains 16 residues. The germline CDR1 and CDR2 sequences are SGHKS and YYEKEE (reference sequence).

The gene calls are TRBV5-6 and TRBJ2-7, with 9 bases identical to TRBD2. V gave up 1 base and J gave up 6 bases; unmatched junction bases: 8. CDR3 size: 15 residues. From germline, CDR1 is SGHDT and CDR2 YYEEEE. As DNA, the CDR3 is TGTGCCAGCAGCTTGAGCCCGGGACTAGCATTCGAGCAGTACTTC. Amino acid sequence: CASSLSPGLAFEQYF. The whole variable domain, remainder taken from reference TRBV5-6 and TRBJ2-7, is DAGVTQSPTHLIKTRGQQVTLRCSPKSGHDTVSWYQQALGQGPQFIFQYYEEEERQRGNFPDRFSGHQFPNYSSELNVNALLLGDSALYLCASSLSPGLAFEQYFGPGTRLTVT.

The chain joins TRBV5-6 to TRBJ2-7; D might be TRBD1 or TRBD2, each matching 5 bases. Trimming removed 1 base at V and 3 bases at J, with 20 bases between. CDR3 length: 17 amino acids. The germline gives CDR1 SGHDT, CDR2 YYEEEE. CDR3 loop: CASSLRGAVGPYYEQYF. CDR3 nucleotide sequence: TGTGCCAGCAGCTTGAGGGGCGCAGTGGGACCGTACTACGAGCAGTACTTC. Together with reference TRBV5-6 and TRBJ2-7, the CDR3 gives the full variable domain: DAGVTQSPTHLIKTRGQQVTLRCSPKSGHDTVSWYQQALGQGPQFIFQYYEEEERQRGNFPDRFSGHQFPNYSSELNVNALLLGDSALYLCASSLRGAVGPYYEQYFGPGTRLTVT.